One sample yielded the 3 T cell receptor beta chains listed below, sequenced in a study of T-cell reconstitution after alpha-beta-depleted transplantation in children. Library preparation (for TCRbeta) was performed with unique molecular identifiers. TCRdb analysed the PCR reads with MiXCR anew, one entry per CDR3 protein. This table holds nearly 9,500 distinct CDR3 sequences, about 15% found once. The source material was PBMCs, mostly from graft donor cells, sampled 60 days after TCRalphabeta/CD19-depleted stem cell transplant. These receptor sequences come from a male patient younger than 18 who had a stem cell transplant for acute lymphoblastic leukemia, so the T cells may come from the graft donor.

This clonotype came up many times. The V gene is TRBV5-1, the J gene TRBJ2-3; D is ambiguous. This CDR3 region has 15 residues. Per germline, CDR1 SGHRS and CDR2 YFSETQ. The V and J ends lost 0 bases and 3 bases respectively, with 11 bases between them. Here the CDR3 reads CASSLEGLGTDTQYF. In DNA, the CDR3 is TGCGCCAGCAGCTTGGAAGGGTTAGGGACAGATACGCAGTATTTT. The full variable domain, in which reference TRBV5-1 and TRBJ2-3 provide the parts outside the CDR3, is KAGVTQTPRYLIKTRGQQVTLSCSPISGHRSVSWYQQTPGQGLQFLFEYFSETQRNKGNFPGRFSGRQFSNSRSEMNVSTLELGDSALYLCASSLEGLGTDTQYFGPGTRLTVL.

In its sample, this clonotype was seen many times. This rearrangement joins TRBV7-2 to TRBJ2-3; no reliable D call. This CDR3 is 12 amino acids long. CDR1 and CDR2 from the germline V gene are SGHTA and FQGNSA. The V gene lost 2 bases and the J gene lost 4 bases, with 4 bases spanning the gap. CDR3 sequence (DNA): TGTGCCAGCAGCTTACGCCCAGATACGCAGTATTTT. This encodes CASSLRPDTQYF.

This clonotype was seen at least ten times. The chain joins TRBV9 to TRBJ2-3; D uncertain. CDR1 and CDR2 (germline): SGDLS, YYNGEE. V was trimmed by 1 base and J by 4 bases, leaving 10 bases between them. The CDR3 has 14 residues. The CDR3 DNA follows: TGTGCCAGCAGCGTACGGTTCGCCCCAGATACGCAGTATTTT. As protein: CASSVRFAPDTQYF.